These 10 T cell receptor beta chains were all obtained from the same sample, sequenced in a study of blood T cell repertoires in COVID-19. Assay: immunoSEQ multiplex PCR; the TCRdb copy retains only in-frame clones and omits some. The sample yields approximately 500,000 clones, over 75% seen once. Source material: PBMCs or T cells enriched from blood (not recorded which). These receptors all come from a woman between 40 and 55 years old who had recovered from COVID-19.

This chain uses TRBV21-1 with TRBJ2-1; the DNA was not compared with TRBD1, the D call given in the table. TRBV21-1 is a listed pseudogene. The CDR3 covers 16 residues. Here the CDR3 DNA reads TGTGCCAGCAGCAAAATTAGGGACAGGGGAATCAATGAGCAGTTCTTC. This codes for CASSKIRDRGINEQFF.

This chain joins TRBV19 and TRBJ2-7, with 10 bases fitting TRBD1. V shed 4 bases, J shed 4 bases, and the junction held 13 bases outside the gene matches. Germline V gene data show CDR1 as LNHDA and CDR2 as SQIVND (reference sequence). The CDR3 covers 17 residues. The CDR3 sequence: CASSRRDRGRAGYEQYF. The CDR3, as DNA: TGTGCCAGTAGTAGACGTGACAGGGGGCGAGCGGGATACGAGCAGTACTTC.

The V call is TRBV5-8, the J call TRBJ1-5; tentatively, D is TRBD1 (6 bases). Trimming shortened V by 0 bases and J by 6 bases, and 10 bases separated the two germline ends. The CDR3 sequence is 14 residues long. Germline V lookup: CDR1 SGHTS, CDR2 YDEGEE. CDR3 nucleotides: TGTGCCAGCAGCTTGGAACAGGGTCGTCAGCCCCAGCATTTT. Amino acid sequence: CASSLEQGRQPQHF.

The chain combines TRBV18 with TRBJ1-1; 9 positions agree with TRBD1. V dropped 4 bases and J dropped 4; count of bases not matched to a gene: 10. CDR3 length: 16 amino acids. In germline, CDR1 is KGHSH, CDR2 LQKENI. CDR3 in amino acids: CASSQGQGEVVTEAFF. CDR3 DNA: TGTGCCAGCTCACAGGGACAGGGTGAAGTGGTCACTGAAGCTTTCTTT.

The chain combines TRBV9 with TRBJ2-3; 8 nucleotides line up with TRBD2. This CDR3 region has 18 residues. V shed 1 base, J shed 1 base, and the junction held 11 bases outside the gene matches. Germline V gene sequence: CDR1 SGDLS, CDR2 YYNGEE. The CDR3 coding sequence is TGTGCCAGCAGCGTAAGTCAAGCGGGAGACCTCGGCACAGATACGCAGTATTTT. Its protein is CASSVSQAGDLGTDTQYF.

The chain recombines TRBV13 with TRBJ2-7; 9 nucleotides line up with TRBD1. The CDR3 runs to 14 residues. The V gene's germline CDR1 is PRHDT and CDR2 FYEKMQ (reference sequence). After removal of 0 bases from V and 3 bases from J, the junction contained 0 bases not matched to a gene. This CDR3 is CASSLGDRGYEQYF. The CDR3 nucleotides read TGTGCCAGCAGCTTAGGGGACAGGGGCTACGAGCAGTACTTC.

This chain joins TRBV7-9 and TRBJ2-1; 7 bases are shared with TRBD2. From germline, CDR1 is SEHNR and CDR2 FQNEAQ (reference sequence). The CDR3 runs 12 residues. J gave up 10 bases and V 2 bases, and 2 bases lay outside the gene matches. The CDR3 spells CASSLTAGEQFF. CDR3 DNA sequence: TGTGCCAGCAGCTTAACAGCGGGAGAGCAGTTCTTC. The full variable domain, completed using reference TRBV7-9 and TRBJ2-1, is DTGVSQNPRHKITKRGQNVTFRCDPISEHNRLYWYRQTLGQGPEFLTYFQNEAQLEKSRLLSDRFSAERPKGSFSTLEIQRTEQGDSAMYLCASSLTAGEQFFGPGTRLTVL.

Here the CDR3 DNA reads TGTGCCAGCAGCGGGGGTGGGACAGGGACAACGAACTATGGCTACACCTTC. This sequence encodes CASSGGGTGTTNYGYTF. The gene calls are TRBV5-4 and TRBJ1-2; 9 bases align to TRBD1. The CDR3 consists of 17 residues. The J segment lost 2 bases and the V segment lost 4 bases, leaving 12 bases of the junction unmatched. Per the germline V gene, CDR1 is SGHNT and CDR2 is YYREEE (reference sequence).

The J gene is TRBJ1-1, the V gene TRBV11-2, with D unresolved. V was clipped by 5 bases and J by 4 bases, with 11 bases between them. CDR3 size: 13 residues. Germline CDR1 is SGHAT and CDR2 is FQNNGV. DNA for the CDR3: TGTGCCAGCAGCCCATCGAGGTCCACTGAAGCTTTCTTT. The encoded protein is CASSPSRSTEAFF.

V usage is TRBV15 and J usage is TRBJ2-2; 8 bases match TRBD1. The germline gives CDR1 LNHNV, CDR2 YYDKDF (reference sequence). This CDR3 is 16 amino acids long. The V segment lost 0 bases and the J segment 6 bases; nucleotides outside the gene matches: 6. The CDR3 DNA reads TGTGCCACCAGCAGAGATGGCCAGGGGGCGGCCGGGGAGCTGTTTTTT. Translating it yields CATSRDGQGAAGELFF.